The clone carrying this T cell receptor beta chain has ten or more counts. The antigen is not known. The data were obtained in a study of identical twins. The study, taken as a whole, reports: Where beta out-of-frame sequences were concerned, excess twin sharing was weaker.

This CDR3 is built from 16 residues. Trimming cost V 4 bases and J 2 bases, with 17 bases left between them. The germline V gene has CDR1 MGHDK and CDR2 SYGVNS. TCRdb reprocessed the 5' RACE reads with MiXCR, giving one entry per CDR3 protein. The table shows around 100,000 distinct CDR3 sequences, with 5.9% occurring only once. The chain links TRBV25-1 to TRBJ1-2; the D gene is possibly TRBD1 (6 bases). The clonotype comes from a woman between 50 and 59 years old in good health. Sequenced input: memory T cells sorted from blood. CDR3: CASSGPSGAFNYGYTF. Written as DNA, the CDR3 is TGTGCCAGCAGTGGACCGTCGGGGGCGTTCAACTATGGCTACACCTTC.